These 20 T cell receptor beta chains came from one sample sequenced in a study of blood T cells in healthy people across ages. The authors ran a second PCR of 7 to 11 cycles using a sample-barcoded 5' primer and a J-beta primer mix. TCRdb re-called the 5' RACE reads through MiXCR, storing one row per CDR3 protein. The sample holds about 900,000 distinct CDR3 sequences; roughly 48% are singletons and the top ten take roughly 12%. Sample: blood. These receptors originate from a man between 25 and 39 years old in good health.

The rearrangement links TRBV6-5 to TRBJ1-3; D unclear. V was trimmed by 2 bases and J by 3 bases, leaving 8 bases between them. This CDR3 spans 14 amino acids. Germline V CDR1 and CDR2: MNHEY, SVGAGI. CDR3 protein: CASSYRVDGNTIYF. CDR3 coding DNA: TGTGCCAGCAGTTACAGGGTCGATGGAAACACCATATATTTT.

This chain uses TRBV6-2 or TRBV6-3 with TRBJ2-7; D is ambiguous. V was cut by 10 bases and J by 2 bases, with 6 bases left in between. Per the germline V gene, CDR1 is MNHEY and CDR2 is SVGEGT. This CDR3 has 10 residues. The DNA for the CDR3 is TGTGCCACCTATGCCTACGAGCAGTACTTC. It translates to CATYAYEQYF.

The genes are TRBV7-2 and TRBJ1-5, with D unclear. Germline V gene lookup returns CDR1 SGHTA and CDR2 FQGNSA. CDR3 length equals 14 residues. The V and J ends lost 2 bases and 5 bases respectively, with 10 bases between them. DNA for the CDR3: TGTGCCAGCAGCTTATACAGTGGGGATCAGCCCCAGCATTTT. This gives the protein CASSLYSGDQPQHF.

CDR3 coding DNA: TGTGCCATCAGTGAGCAGACAAAGGGACAGATAAAGACTTGGGAGCAGTACTTC. It translates to CAISEQTKGQIKTWEQYF. V usage is TRBV10-3 and J usage is TRBJ2-4; TRBD1 aligns across 7 bases. Germline CDR1 reads ENHRY; CDR2 reads SYGVKD. The CDR3 sequence is 18 residues long. The junction had 23 bases not matched to a gene; V was cut back by 2 bases and J by 13 bases.

The chain uses TRBV3-1 and TRBJ2-5, with 9 nucleotides matching TRBD2. J gave up 1 base and V 1 base, and 1 base lay outside the gene matches. CDR1 and CDR2 from the germline V gene are LGHDT and YNNKEL (reference sequence). This CDR3 spans 15 amino acids. The CDR3 region has the DNA TGTGCCAGCAGCCAAGGGACTAGCGCCCAAGAGACCCAGTACTTC. Its translation: CASSQGTSAQETQYF.

The rearrangement links TRBV27 to TRBJ1-2, with D possibly matching TRBD1 (5 bases). The CDR3 is made up of 13 amino acids. Trimming stripped 6 bases from V and 8 bases from J, with 16 bases between. The germline V gene has CDR1 MNHEY and CDR2 SMNVEV (reference sequence). In DNA, the CDR3 is TGTGCCAGCAGCCCCGGGACGACCCAGGGCTACACCTTC. Its protein product is CASSPGTTQGYTF.

The gene calls are TRBV29-1 and TRBJ2-7; D gene uncertain. The V end was cut by 4 bases, the J end by 4 bases, with 11 bases between. The germline V gene encodes CDR1 SQVTM and CDR2 ANQGSEA. This CDR3 contains 12 residues. In nucleotides, the CDR3 is TGCAGCGTTGGCCCTTCGAGGTACGAGCAGTACTTC. This translates into CSVGPSRYEQYF.

The chain joins TRBV7-2 to TRBJ1-6; TRBD1 might be the D (6 bases). The germline CDR1 and CDR2 sequences are SGHTA and FQGNSA. This CDR3 has 17 amino acids. The germline V and J ends were trimmed by 5 bases and 1 base, with 15 bases remaining between them. The CDR3 protein is CASSPKGQGSYNSPLHF. CDR3 sequence (DNA): TGTGCCAGCAGCCCTAAGGGGCAGGGGTCCTATAATTCACCCCTCCACTTT.

This clonotype was found a few times. The rearrangement uses TRBV12-3 or TRBV12-4 and TRBJ1-2; D call uncertain. The CDR3 extends over 16 amino acids. V dropped 6 bases and J dropped 2 bases, with 19 bases sitting between them. CDR3 nucleotides: TGTGCCAGCAGACGGTTGAGGTGGGAGGCGAACTATGGCTACACCTTC. Residues: CASRRLRWEANYGYTF.

The chain uses TRBV10-3 and TRBJ2-5; 7 positions match TRBD2. The V gene end was trimmed by 6 bases and the J gene end by 11 bases; junction bases not matched to a gene: 6. This CDR3 spans 11 amino acids. Looked up from germline, CDR1 is ENHRY and CDR2 is SYGVKD. CDR3 amino acids: CAISLGGGQYF. CDR3 DNA sequence: TGTGCCATCAGCCTCGGGGGAGGGCAGTACTTC.

The genes are TRBV23-1 and TRBJ2-7, with TRBD1 as a possible D gene (6 bases). TRBV23-1 is labeled an ORF, and its function is uncertain. The CDR3 sequence is 14 residues long. The V end lost 3 bases, the J end lost 3 bases, and 12 bases lay between the germline ends. The CDR3 here is CASSQTQGIYEQYF. CDR3 bases: TGCGCCAGCAGTCAGACGCAGGGGATCTACGAGCAGTACTTC.

This clonotype has only a few counts. The V call is TRBV29-1, the J call TRBJ2-7; D could derive from TRBD1 or TRBD2 (5 bases each). Germline-derived CDR1 and CDR2 are SQVTM and ANQGSEA. V was pared by 4 bases and J by 0 bases, with 10 bases between. The CDR3 is 13 amino acids. As DNA, the CDR3 is TGCAGCGTTGCCGGGGCACCCTCCTACGAGCAGTACTTC. This gives the protein CSVAGAPSYEQYF.

This chain links TRBV20-1 with TRBJ2-1, with 7 bases lining up with TRBD1. The CDR3 is made up of 15 amino acids. From germline, CDR1 is DFQATT and CDR2 SNEGSKA (reference sequence). As DNA, the CDR3 is TGCAGCGCCGACAGGGCCGACAGGAGCTACAATGAGCAGTTCTTC. It specifies CSADRADRSYNEQFF.

This rearrangement joins TRBV5-1 to TRBJ2-5; D uncertain. The CDR3 sequence is 12 residues long. CDR1 and CDR2 from the germline V gene are SGHRS and YFSETQ. With 3 bases removed from V and 8 bases from J, the gap between germline ends came to 11 bases. For the CDR3, the DNA is TGCGCCAGCAGCTCATTTGACTTTACCCAGTACTTC. It codes for CASSSFDFTQYF.

V and J are TRBV6-2 or TRBV6-3 and TRBJ2-4, with D possibly being TRBD2 (6 bases). The V gene lost 8 bases and the J gene lost 6 bases, with 14 bases spanning the gap. Germline assignment: CDR1 MNHEY and CDR2 SVGEGT. The CDR3 spans 13 residues. The CDR3 sequence is CASGRGARNIQYF. As DNA, the CDR3 is TGTGCCAGCGGGCGGGGTGCCCGAAACATTCAGTACTTC.

V and J are TRBV20-1 and TRBJ2-5; D not resolved. V lost 5 bases, J lost 5 bases, and 24 bases lay in between. Germline CDR1 is DFQATT and CDR2 is SNEGSKA (reference sequence). This CDR3 is built from 16 residues. CDR3 coding DNA: TGCAGTGCTTCCTTACGGAATGGGGTCTCCAGGGAGACCCAGTACTTC. This gives the protein CSASLRNGVSRETQYF.

The J gene is TRBJ2-2, the V gene TRBV29-1; weak D call: TRBD1 (6 bases). CDR1 SQVTM and CDR2 ANQGSEA come from the germline V gene. Trimming took 4 bases from V and 7 from J, leaving 16 bases between them. The CDR3 has 14 amino acids. CDR3 bases: TGCAGCGTTGTTAGGGACACCTTAGGCGGGGAGCTGTTTTTT. This sequence encodes CSVVRDTLGGELFF.

The genes are TRBV7-3 and TRBJ2-7; D is perhaps TRBD1 (5 bases). The DNA end favors TRBJ2-5, so the J call may be wrong. The CDR3 has 14 amino acids. CDR1 and CDR2 from the germline V gene are SGHTA and FQGTGA. The CDR3 DNA reads as TGTGCCAGCAGCTTAGGACCAGGGCTGGAGACCCAGTACTTC. It translates to CASSLGPGLETQYF.

The gene calls are TRBV7-2 and TRBJ2-5; 7 bases align to TRBD2. The V gene end was trimmed by 5 bases and the J gene end by 8 bases; junction bases not matched to a gene: 14. This CDR3 comprises 15 residues. Per germline, CDR1 SGHTA and CDR2 FQGNSA. The CDR3 here is CASSPRSGGSTTQYF. The CDR3 bases are TGTGCCAGCAGCCCCCGGTCAGGCGGGAGTACTACCCAGTACTTC.

This clonotype turned up a few times. The V and J genes are TRBV12-3 or TRBV12-4 and TRBJ2-7; 8 bases line up with TRBD1. The J segment lost 3 bases and the V segment lost 5 bases, leaving 3 bases of the junction unmatched. This CDR3 contains 13 residues. CDR3: CASSRTGFYEQYF. CDR3 coding DNA: TGTGCCAGCAGTAGGACAGGGTTCTACGAGCAGTACTTC.